This T cell receptor (beta chain) was captured in a study of blood T cell repertoires in COVID-19. Across the whole study: Sources were T cells, B-cell-depleted T cells, or PBMCs; the material itself was cDNA or gDNA.

Original processing notes: Nucleated cell number was recorded as an estimate derived from reference gene primer amplification. Data came from immunoSEQ multiplex PCR; TCRdb stores just in-frame clones and leaves some out. V and J calls and clone size follow that table, whereas D and trimming were derived from the DNA. The data show some 200,000 clones, with roughly four fifths seen just once and 9.5% to 12% held by the top ten. Seattle patients were enrolled during active infection and followed longitudinally. Source material: peripheral blood. The sequence was obtained from a woman in her forties with COVID-19, enrolled during active disease.

The CDR3 coding sequence is TGTGCCAGCAGCCCCGGACATTCTTCTTGGGACACTGAAGCTTTCTTT. Its protein product is CASSPGHSSWDTEAFF. This sequence joins TRBV6-6 and TRBJ1-1; a possible D gene is TRBD1 (5 bases). The CDR3 has 16 residues. In germline, CDR1 is MNHNY, CDR2 SVGAGI (reference sequence). Trimming removed 6 bases from V and 3 bases from J, with 20 bases in between.